This T cell receptor beta chain stems from a study of CD8+ T cells in alopecia areata. About the study: Tofacitinib was taken orally by treated patients, and the dose was 5 to 10 mg twice daily.

This clone was seen more than once but under ten times. Its antigen is currently unknown. General study results and limits: Sequencing of scalp samples also includes resident alphabeta T cells from normal skin. Lesional scalp exceeded normal scalp in clonality, especially in alopecia totalis/universalis.

V lost 4 bases to trimming and J lost 5 bases, with 25 bases between them. The CDR3 covers 17 residues. Germline V lookup: CDR1 SGHRS, CDR2 YFSETQ. As the sequencing template, cDNA was produced by extracting RNA and reverse transcribing it. TCRdb's table, derived via immunoSEQ multiplex PCR, lists solely in-frame clones and lacks some. This sample has around 200,000 clones, with roughly 63% found just once. Samples from alopecia areata patients were lesional scalp punch biopsies and peripheral blood. Sequencing was performed on CD4+ T cells sorted from blood, taken at week 0. This rearrangement joins TRBV5-1 to TRBJ2-7, with a weak D call TRBD1 (6 bases). This sequence was found in a human donor with alopecia areata. CDR3 protein: CASSQPLNREQVHEQYF. In DNA, the CDR3 is TGCGCCAGCAGCCAACCTTTAAACAGGGAGCAAGTCCACGAGCAGTACTTC.